The source of this T cell receptor beta chain is a study of CXCR3-negative and CXCR3-positive naive CD8 T cells. Study in general: With about 1.5 +/- 0.3 million reads per library, the TRB reads numbered around 140 million in total. Study-wide points: More hydrophobic TRB CDR3s occurred in CXCR3-positive than in CXCR3-negative naive cells.

CDR1 is MDHEN and CDR2 is SYDVKM in the germline V gene. This CDR3 contains 15 residues. The libraries of TRB cDNA were constructed through 5' RACE using UMI labels. For each CDR3 protein, TCRdb gives one entry from its re-call of the 5' RACE reads, without DNA. In total, the table holds over 35,000 distinct CDR3 sequences. A note on this clonotype: The antigen is unknown.

The source is a human donor in good health. Some clones in this sample may be carry-over from other donors' samples. The chain couples TRBV28 to TRBJ2-5; TCRdb's D call, TRBD1, is unchecked because there is no DNA. Sequencing was carried out using naive CXCR3- CD8+ T cells from blood. This sample's subset: CD45RO-CCR7+CD27+CD95- naive CD8+ T cells lacking CXCR3 (TNR3-). The CDR3 region is CASSPGTGLGETQYF.